The sequence of this TCR beta chain was determined in a study of cytomegalovirus exposure and HLA in healthy donors. Overall study results and limits: Reports described diagnosis of cytomegalovirus status by the classifier as highly specific and sensitive.

The protocol was immunoSEQ multiplex PCR, while the TCRdb copy is restricted to in-frame clones and leaves out a portion. The data show some 170,000 clones, 89% seen once. Of note for this clone: Its target is unknown.

The sequencing input was PBMCs. The sequence derives from a man aged 18 to 30 in good health and CMV-seropositive.

CDR3 nucleotides: TGTGCCAGCAGCACAGGGGGCACTGAAGCTTTCTTT. It is translated as CASSTGGTEAFF. The chain employs TRBV11-2 and TRBJ1-1, with 8 bases fitting TRBD1. This CDR3 comprises 12 residues. Trimming at V came to 5 bases and at J to 4 bases, leaving 0 bases not matched to a gene. Looked up from germline, CDR1 is SGHAT and CDR2 is FQNNGV.